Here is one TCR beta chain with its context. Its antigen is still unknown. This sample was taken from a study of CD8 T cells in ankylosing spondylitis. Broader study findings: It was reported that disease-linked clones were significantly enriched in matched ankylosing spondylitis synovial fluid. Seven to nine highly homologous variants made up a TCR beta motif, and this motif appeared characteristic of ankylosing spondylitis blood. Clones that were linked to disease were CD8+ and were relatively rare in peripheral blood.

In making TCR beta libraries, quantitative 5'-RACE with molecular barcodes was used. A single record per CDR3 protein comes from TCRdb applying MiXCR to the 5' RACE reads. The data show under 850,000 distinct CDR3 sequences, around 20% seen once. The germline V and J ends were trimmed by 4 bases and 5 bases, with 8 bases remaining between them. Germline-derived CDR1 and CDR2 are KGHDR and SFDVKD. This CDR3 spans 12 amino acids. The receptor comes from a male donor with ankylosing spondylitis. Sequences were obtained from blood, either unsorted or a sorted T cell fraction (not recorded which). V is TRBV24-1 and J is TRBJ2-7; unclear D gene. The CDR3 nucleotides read TGTGCCACCAGTGACACAAGGAACGAGCAGTACTTC. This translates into CATSDTRNEQYF.